This is a list of T cell receptor beta chains from one sample in a study of T cell responses to AZD1222 COVID-19 vaccine. Method: immunoSEQ multiplex PCR; TCRdb's copy keeps in-frame clones and lacks some. The repertoire holds some 130,000 clones, with 86% as singletons. The sequencing used peripheral blood, collected on day 0 of AZD1222 vaccination. The receptors were sampled from an adult in good health. Both conserved end residues are part of each CDR3. A D gene is named only where the DNA matches it firmly. Size tells how often a clone was seen (once, few, many) or the class of an expanded clone, and some rows leave it out.

>TRBD2|-|TRBV24-1|TRBJ2-1
TGTGCCACCAGTGACCAGAAGCGGGGACGGAATGAGCAGTTCTTC
CATSDQKRGRNEQFF
>-|once|TRBV5-6|TRBJ1-3
TGTGCCAGCACCCGTGTGGGGGGCTCTGGAAACACCATATATTTT
CASTRVGGSGNTIYF
>-|-|TRBV19|TRBJ1-1
TGTGCCAGTAGCACAGACCGAACCATGAACACTGAAGCTTTCTTT
CASSTDRTMNTEAFF
>-|-|TRBV5-6|TRBJ1-2
TGTGCCAGCAGCTTGGAGACGCGGACAGCGGCTAACTATGGCTACACCTTC
CASSLETRTAANYGYTF
>-|-|TRBV11-2|TRBJ2-2
TGTGCCAGCAGCTTTAGTGGGAACACCGGGGAGCTGTTTTTT
CASSFSGNTGELFF
>-|once|TRBV7-9|TRBJ2-7
TGTGCCAGCAGCACAGGGTTTGGCGAGCAGTACTTC
CASSTGFGEQYF
>-|-|TRBV3-1/TRBV3-2|TRBJ1-3
TGTGCCAGCAGCCTCCGTGCACAGGTCCGTGGAAACACCATATATTTT
CASSLRAQVRGNTIYF
>-|-|TRBV6-2/TRBV6-3|TRBJ1-2
TGTGCCAGCAGTTTCGGCGAGGGGTGGCTTTATGGCTACACCTTC
CASSFGEGWLYGYTF
>-|-|TRBV10-1|TRBJ2-3
TGCGCCAGCAGTGAAGCAGAAGGACCCACAGATACGCAGTATTTT
CASSEAEGPTDTQYF
>TRBD2|-|TRBV29-1|TRBJ2-5
TGCAGCGTTGTGACTAGCGGTGCTGCGACCCAGTACTTC
CSVVTSGAATQYF
>-|-|TRBV2|TRBJ2-7
TGTGCCAGCAGTGAAGCAAGGGGGTACATGACCTACGAGCAGTACTTC
CASSEARGYMTYEQYF
>-|-|TRBV5-4|TRBJ1-3
TGTGCCAGCAGCGCGGACAGATCGTCTGGAAACACCATATATTTT
CASSADRSSGNTIYF
>TRBD1|-|TRBV6-6|TRBJ2-3
TGTGCCAGCAGTTTTTCACAGGGGTCCAGCACAGATACGCAGTATTTT
CASSFSQGSSTDTQYF
>-|-|TRBV7-2|TRBJ2-5
TGTGCCAGCAGCCTCCCGGGACTTATCCAGTACTTC
CASSLPGLIQYF
>-|-|TRBV18|TRBJ1-2
TGTGCCAGCTCAATAGAAAACAGGGCTACCTATGGCTACACCTTC
CASSIENRATYGYTF
>TRBD2|once|TRBV28|TRBJ2-7
TGTGCCAGCAGTGAGACTAGCGGGGGAAAATACGAGCAGTACTTC
CASSETSGGKYEQYF
>-|-|TRBV7-2|TRBJ1-2
TGTGCCAGCAGCTTACGGGCGGGGGATAACTATGGCTACACCTTC
CASSLRAGDNYGYTF
>-|-|TRBV2|TRBJ1-5
TGTGCCAGCAGTGAATACATGACAGAAACTCAGCCCCAGCATTTT
CASSEYMTETQPQHF
>-|-|TRBV15|TRBJ1-5
TGTGCCACCAGCAGAGGAGTGAGCAATCAGCCCCAGCATTTT
CATSRGVSNQPQHF
>-|-|TRBV4-3|TRBJ1-2
TGCGCCAGCAGCCAAGGGTACCAGGGGCATGGCTACACCTTC
CASSQGYQGHGYTF
>-|-|TRBV10-3|TRBJ1-6
TGTGCCACCGGAGAACAGTCTTTTAATTCACCCCTCCACTTT
CATGEQSFNSPLHF
>-|-|TRBV7-6|TRBJ1-5
TGTGCCAGCAGCTTAGACCAGGGCTTGGGCAATCAGCCCCAGCATTTT
CASSLDQGLGNQPQHF
>TRBD1|-|TRBV6-5|TRBJ1-5
TGTGCCAGCAGTTCGGGACAGGGGCACAATCAGCCCCAGCATTTT
CASSSGQGHNQPQHF
>-|-|TRBV5-1|TRBJ1-2
TGCGCCAGCAGCGTGGTAGGGGGAGACTATGGCTACACCTTC
CASSVVGGDYGYTF
>-|-|TRBV6-5|TRBJ1-4
TGTGCCAGCAGTTACAATCAGGGAAATGAAAAACTGTTTTTT
CASSYNQGNEKLFF
>TRBD1|once|TRBV5-5|TRBJ1-1
TGTGCCAGCAGCTTGGCCGGGACAGCAACCACTGAAGCTTTCTTT
CASSLAGTATTEAFF
>-|once|TRBV12-3/TRBV12-4|TRBJ1-4
TGTGCCAGCAGTTTAGCCGGCCAGGGAAAACTGTTTTTT
CASSLAGQGKLFF
>-|-|TRBV7-2|TRBJ2-7
TGTGCCAGCAGCTTACGGGTCCAGGGGAGCTACGAGCAGTACTTC
CASSLRVQGSYEQYF
>TRBD1|-|TRBV7-8|TRBJ1-3
TGTGCCAGCAGCCACCTTAAGGGGGCCCAAGGGTTTCAGGGGCACTCTGGAAACACCATATATTTT
CASSHLKGAQGFQGHSGNTIYF
>TRBD1|-|TRBV27|TRBJ1-6
TGTGCCAGCAGTAGGACAGGGGGGTTTCCCAATTCACCCCTCCACTTT
CASSRTGGFPNSPLHF
>-|-|TRBV5-8|TRBJ2-7
TGTGCCAGCAGCCGGGCAGGGGACCCAACCTACGAGCAGTACTTC
CASSRAGDPTYEQYF
>TRBD1|-|TRBV6-5|TRBJ2-1
TGTGCCAGCAGTAGGCGGGGGACAGGGATGGATGAGCAGTTCTTC
CASSRRGTGMDEQFF
>-|-|TRBV9|TRBJ2-2
TGTGCCAGCAGCCCCCGGGGGGCTAGCCCCACCGGGGAGCTGTTTTTT
CASSPRGASPTGELFF
>-|few|TRBV18|TRBJ1-6
TGTGCCAGCTCACCATCAACAGGGACCGGTAATTCACCCCTCCACTTT
CASSPSTGTGNSPLHF
>-|-|TRBV30|TRBJ2-1
TGTGCCTGGAGGCCAGGAAACAATGAGCAGTTCTTC
CAWRPGNNEQFF
>TRBD1|-|TRBV7-2|TRBJ1-6
TGTGCCAGCAGCCAGGGGACAGCCCCCTCACCCCTCCACTTT
CASSQGTAPSPLHF
>TRBD1|-|TRBV19|TRBJ2-7
TGTGCCAGTAGTAAAGGACAGGCCCACACCTACGAGCAGTACTTC
CASSKGQAHTYEQYF
>-|-|TRBV7-6|TRBJ1-2
TGTGCCAGCAGCTCTCTTTCGGCATTTGCGAAAGCTAACTATGGCTACACCTTC
CASSSLSAFAKANYGYTF
>-|-|TRBV28|TRBJ1-6
TGTGCCAGCAGTCCGGGTGGGGCCCTTGGATTTAATTCACCCCTCCACTTT
CASSPGGALGFNSPLHF
>-|once|TRBV10-2|TRBJ1-6
TGCGCCAGCAGTGATGTAGCGCTTTCGGCCCTCCACTTT
CASSDVALSALHF
>-|-|TRBV15|TRBJ1-5
TGTGCCACCAGCAAGGAAACAGGGCTAGGCAATCAGCCCCAGCATTTT
CATSKETGLGNQPQHF
>-|-|TRBV7-2|TRBJ2-2
TGTGCCAGCAGCCCCAGGGGAGACGGGGAGCTGTTTTTT
CASSPRGDGELFF
>-|-|TRBV7-8|TRBJ1-2
TGTGCCAGCAGCCTGGTGGTCGGAGGCTACACCTTC
CASSLVVGGYTF
>-|-|TRBV12-3/TRBV12-4|TRBJ2-7
TGTGCCAGCACCTTGGGCAAAGAGCAGTACTTC
CASTLGKEQYF
>-|-|TRBV20-1|TRBJ2-2
TGCAGTGCTAGTCTTTCACTGGGTAGCGGCGTCACCGGGGAGCTGTTTTTT
CSASLSLGSGVTGELFF
>TRBD1|-|TRBV11-2|TRBJ1-6
TGTGCCAGCAGCCGGGACAGGGTAAATTCACCCCTCCACTTT
CASSRDRVNSPLHF
>-|-|TRBV28|TRBJ1-2
TGTGCCAGCAGTATTGGCTCCTCTGGCTACACCTTC
CASSIGSSGYTF
>-|-|TRBV19|TRBJ1-5
TGTGCCAGTAGTCTTCATCCGGGATCCGAAGACTATAGCAATCAGCCCCAGCATTTT
CASSLHPGSEDYSNQPQHF
>TRBD1|-|TRBV9|TRBJ1-6
TGTGCCAGCAGCGCCCGGACAGGGGTCTCACCCCTCCACTTT
CASSARTGVSPLHF
>-|-|TRBV6-5|TRBJ1-1
TGTGCCGTAGGGAACAGGGCGAACACTGAAGCTTTCTTT
CAVGNRANTEAFF